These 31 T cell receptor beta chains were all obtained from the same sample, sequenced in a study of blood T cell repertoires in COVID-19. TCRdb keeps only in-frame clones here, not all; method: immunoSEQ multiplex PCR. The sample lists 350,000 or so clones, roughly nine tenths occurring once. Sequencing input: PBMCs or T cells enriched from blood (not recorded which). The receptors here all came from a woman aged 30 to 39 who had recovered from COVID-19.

Here the CDR3 DNA reads TGTGCCAGTAGAGGGGGACAGGGGTCACCGTCCTACGAGCAGTACTTC. Its translation: CASRGGQGSPSYEQYF. The chain joins TRBV19 to TRBJ2-7, with 10 bases lining up with TRBD1. The CDR3 runs 16 residues. CDR1 LNHDA and CDR2 SQIVND come from the germline V gene (reference sequence). Trimming at V came to 6 bases and at J to 1 base, leaving 9 bases not matched to a gene.

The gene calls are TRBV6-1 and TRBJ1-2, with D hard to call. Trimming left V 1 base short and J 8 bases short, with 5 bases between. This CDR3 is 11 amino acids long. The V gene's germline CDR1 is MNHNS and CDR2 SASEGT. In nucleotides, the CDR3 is TGTGCCAGCAGTGAAGTTCTGGGCTACACCTTC. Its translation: CASSEVLGYTF.

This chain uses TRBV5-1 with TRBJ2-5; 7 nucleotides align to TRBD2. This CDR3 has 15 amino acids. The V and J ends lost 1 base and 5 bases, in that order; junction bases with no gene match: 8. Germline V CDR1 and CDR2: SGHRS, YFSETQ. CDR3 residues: CASSLRSGREETQYF. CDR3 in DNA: TGCGCCAGCAGCTTGCGGTCGGGGCGGGAGGAGACCCAGTACTTC.

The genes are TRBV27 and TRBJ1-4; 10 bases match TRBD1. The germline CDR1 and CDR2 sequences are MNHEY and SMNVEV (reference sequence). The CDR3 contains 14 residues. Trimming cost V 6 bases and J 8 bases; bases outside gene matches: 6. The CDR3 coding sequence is TGTGCCAGCAGGACAGGGGGCAGAAAAGAAAAACTGTTTTTT. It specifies CASRTGGRKEKLFF.

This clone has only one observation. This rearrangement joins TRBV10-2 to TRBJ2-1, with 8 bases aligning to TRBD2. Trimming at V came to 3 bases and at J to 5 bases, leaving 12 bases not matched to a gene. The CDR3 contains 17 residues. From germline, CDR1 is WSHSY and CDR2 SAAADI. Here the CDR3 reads CASSDSRGGPLNNEQFF. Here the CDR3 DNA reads TGCGCCAGCAGTGATTCTCGGGGGGGCCCACTTAACAATGAGCAGTTCTTC.

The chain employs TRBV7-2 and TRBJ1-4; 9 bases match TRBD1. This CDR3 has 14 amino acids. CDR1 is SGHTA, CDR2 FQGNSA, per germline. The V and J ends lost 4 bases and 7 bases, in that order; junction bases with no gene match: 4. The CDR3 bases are TGTGCCAGCAGCTCACAGGGGGCGGGTGAAAAACTGTTTTTT. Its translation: CASSSQGAGEKLFF.

DNA for the CDR3: TGTGCCAGCAGCCAAGTAACTAGCGGGGGGCTGGACTCCTACGAGCAGTACTTC. This encodes CASSQVTSGGLDSYEQYF. The chain employs TRBV3-1 (or the pseudogene TRBV3-2) and TRBJ2-7, with 12 bases that match TRBD2. V shed 1 base and J 0 bases; nucleotides not matched to a gene: 7. This CDR3 contains 18 residues. CDR1 and CDR2 (germline): LGHDT, YNNKEL (reference sequence).

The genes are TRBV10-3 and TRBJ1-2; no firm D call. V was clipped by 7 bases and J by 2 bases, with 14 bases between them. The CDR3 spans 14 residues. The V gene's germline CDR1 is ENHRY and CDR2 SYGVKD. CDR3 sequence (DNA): TGTGCCATCACCCGGGGTAAAGAAAACTATGGCTACACCTTC. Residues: CAITRGKENYGYTF.

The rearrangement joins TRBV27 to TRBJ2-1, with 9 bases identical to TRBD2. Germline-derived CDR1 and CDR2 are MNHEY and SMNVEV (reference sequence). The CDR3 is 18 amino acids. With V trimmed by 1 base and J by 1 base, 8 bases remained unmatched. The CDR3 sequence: CASSLLSPSGASYNEQFF. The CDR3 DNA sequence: TGTGCCAGCAGTTTATTATCTCCTAGCGGGGCTTCCTACAATGAGCAGTTCTTC.

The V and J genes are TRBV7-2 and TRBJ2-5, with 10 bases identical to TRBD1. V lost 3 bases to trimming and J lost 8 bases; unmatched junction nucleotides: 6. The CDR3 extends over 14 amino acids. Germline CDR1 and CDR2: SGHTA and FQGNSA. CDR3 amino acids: CASSFRQGARTQYF. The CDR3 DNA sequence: TGTGCCAGCAGCTTTAGACAGGGGGCTCGAACCCAGTACTTC.

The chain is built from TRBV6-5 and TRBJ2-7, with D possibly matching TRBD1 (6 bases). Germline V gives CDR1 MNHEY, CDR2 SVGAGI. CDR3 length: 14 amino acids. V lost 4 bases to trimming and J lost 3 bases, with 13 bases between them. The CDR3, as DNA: TGTGCCAGCAGTTCGCACAGGGAAGGCTACGAGCAGTACTTC. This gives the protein CASSSHREGYEQYF.

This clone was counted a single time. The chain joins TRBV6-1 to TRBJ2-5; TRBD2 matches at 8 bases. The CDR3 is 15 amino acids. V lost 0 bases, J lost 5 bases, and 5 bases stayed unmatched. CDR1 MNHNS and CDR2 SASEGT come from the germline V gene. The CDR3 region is CASSEAGTSFETQYF. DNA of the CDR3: TGTGCCAGCAGTGAAGCCGGGACTAGTTTTGAGACCCAGTACTTC.

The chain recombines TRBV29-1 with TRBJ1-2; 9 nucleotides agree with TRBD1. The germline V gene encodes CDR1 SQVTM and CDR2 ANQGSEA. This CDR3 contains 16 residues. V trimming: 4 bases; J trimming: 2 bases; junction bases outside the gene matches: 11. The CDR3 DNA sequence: TGCAGCGTTGCTGGGACGGGGGGGACAGGGAACTATGGCTACACCTTC. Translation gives CSVAGTGGTGNYGYTF.

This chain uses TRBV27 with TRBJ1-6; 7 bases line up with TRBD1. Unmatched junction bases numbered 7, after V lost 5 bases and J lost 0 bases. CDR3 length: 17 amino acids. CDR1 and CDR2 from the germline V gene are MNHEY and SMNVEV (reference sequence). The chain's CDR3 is CASSGGDRSSYNSPLHF. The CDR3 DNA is TGTGCCAGCAGTGGCGGGGACAGAAGCTCCTATAATTCACCCCTCCACTTT.

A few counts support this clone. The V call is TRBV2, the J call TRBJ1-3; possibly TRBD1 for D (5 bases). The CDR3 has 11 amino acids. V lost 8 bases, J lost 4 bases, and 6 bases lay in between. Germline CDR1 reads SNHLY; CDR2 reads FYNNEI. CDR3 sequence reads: CASRTGNTIYF. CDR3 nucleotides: TGTGCCAGCCGGACAGGAAACACCATATATTTT. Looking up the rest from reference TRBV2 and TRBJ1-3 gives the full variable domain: EPEVTQTPSHQVTQMGQEVILRCVPISNHLYFYWYRQILGQKVEFLVSFYNNEISEKSEIFDDQFSVERPDGSNFTLKIRSTKLEDSAMYFCASRTGNTIYFGEGSWLTVV.

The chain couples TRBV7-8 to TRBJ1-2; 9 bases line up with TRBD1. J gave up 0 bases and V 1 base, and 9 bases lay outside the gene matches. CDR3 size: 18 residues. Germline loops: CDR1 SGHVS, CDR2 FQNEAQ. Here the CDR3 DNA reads TGTGCCAGCAGCTTAGTCCCGGGACAGGGAAACGCTAACTATGGCTACACCTTC. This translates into CASSLVPGQGNANYGYTF.

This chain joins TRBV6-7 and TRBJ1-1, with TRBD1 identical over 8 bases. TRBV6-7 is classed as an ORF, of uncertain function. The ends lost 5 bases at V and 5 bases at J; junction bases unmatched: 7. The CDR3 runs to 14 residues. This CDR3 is CASSHGQGGTEAFF. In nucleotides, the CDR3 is TGTGCCAGCAGTCACGGACAGGGCGGTACTGAAGCTTTCTTT.

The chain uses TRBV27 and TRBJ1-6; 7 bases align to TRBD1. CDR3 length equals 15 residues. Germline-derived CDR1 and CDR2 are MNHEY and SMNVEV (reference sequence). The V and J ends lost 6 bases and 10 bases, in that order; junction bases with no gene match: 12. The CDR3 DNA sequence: TGTGCCAGCAGCAGCTTAGGGGGCTCCGGGTCACCCCTCCACTTT. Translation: CASSSLGGSGSPLHF.

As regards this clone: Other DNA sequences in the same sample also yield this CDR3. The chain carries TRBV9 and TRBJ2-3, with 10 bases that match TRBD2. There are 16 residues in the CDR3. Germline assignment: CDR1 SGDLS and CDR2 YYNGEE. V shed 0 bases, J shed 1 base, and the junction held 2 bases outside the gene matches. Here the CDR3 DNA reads TGTGCCAGCAGCGTAGAGCTAGCGGGGGGCACAGATACGCAGTATTTT. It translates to CASSVELAGGTDTQYF.

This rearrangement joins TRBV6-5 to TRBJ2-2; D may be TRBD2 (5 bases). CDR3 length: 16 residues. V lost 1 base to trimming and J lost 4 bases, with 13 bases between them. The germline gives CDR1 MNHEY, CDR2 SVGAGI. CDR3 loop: CASSYFGGSGTGELFF. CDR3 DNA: TGTGCCAGCAGTTACTTTGGAGGTTCCGGCACCGGGGAGCTGTTTTTT.

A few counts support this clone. In DNA, the CDR3 is TGCAGCATAGGACAGGGCAATCAGCCCCAGCATTTT. It codes for CSIGQGNQPQHF. V gene TRBV29-1 combines with J gene TRBJ1-5; 7 bases align to TRBD1. Per germline, CDR1 SQVTM and CDR2 ANQGSEA. The CDR3 extends over 12 amino acids. V shed 8 bases and J 2 bases; nucleotides not matched to a gene: 3.

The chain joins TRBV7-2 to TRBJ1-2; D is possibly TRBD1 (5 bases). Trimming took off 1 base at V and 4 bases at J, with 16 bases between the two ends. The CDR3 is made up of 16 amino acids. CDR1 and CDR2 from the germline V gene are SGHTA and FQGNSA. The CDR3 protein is CASSLVSAGRGYGYTF. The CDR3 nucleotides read TGTGCCAGCAGCTTAGTTTCAGCAGGGCGGGGCTATGGCTACACCTTC.

The CDR3 region is CASSFTSSETQYF. The CDR3 DNA follows: TGTGCCAGCAGCTTTACTAGTTCTGAGACCCAGTACTTC. The chain employs TRBV5-5 and TRBJ2-5; D perhaps matches TRBD2 (5 bases). This CDR3 comprises 13 residues. Germline V CDR1 and CDR2: SGHKS, YYEKEE (reference sequence). V shed 2 bases and J shed 5 bases, with 10 bases lying between them.

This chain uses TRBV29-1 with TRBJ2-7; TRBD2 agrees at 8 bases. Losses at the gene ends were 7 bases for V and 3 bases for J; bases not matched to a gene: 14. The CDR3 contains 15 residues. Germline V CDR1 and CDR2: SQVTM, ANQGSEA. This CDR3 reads CSATPSGGQRYEQYF. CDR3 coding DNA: TGCAGCGCCACACCGAGCGGGGGACAACGCTACGAGCAGTACTTC.

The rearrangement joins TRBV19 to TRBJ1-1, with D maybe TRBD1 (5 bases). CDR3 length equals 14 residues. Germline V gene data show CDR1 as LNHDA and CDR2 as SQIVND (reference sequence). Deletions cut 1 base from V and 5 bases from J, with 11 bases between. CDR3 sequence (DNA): TGTGCCAGTAGTATAGGCAGGGTGAGGACTGAAGCTTTCTTT. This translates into CASSIGRVRTEAFF.

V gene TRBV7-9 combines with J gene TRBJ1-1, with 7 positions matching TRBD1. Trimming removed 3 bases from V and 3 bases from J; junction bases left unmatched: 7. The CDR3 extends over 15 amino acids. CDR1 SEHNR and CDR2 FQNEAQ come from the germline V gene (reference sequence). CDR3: CASSFLTGLDTEAFF. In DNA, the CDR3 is TGTGCCAGCAGCTTCCTGACAGGGTTGGACACTGAAGCTTTCTTT.

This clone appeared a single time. CDR3 DNA: TGTGCCAGCAGCCCCGACGGGGGGCACTATGGCTACACCTTC. It yields the protein CASSPDGGHYGYTF. V gene TRBV3-1 (or the pseudogene TRBV3-2) combines with J gene TRBJ1-2; D may be TRBD1 (6 bases). The CDR3 runs to 14 residues. From germline, CDR1 is LGHDT and CDR2 YNNKEL (reference sequence). The V end lost 4 bases, the J end lost 3 bases, and 12 bases lay between the germline ends.

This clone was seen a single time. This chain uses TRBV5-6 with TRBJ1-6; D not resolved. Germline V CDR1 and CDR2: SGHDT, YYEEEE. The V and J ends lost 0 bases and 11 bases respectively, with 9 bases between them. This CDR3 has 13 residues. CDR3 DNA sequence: TGTGCCAGCAGCTTGGTCTCTGAGGCACCCCTCCACTTT. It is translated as CASSLVSEAPLHF.

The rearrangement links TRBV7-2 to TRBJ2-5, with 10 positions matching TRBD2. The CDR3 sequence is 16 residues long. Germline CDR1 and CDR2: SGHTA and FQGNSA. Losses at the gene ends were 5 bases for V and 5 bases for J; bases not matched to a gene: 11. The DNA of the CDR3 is TGTGCCAGCAGCCTCAGCGGGGGGGCCCCTGGGGAGACCCAGTACTTC. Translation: CASSLSGGAPGETQYF.

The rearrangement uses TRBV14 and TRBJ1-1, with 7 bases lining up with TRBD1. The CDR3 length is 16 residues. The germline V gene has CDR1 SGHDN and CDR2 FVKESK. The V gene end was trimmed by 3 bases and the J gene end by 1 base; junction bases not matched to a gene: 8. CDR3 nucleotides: TGTGCCAGCAGCCAGTGGACAGGATTTCAGAACACTGAAGCTTTCTTT. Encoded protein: CASSQWTGFQNTEAFF.

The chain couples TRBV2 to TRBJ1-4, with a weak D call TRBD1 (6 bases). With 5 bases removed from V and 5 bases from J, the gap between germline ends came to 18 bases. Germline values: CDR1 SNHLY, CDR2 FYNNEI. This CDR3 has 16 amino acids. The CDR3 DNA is TGTGCCAGCAGTAGAAGAATAGGACAGACAAATGAAAAACTGTTTTTT. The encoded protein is CASSRRIGQTNEKLFF. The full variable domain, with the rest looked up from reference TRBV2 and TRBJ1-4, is EPEVTQTPSHQVTQMGQEVILRCVPISNHLYFYWYRQILGQKVEFLVSFYNNEISEKSEIFDDQFSVERPDGSNFTLKIRSTKLEDSAMYFCASSRRIGQTNEKLFFGSGTQLSVL.